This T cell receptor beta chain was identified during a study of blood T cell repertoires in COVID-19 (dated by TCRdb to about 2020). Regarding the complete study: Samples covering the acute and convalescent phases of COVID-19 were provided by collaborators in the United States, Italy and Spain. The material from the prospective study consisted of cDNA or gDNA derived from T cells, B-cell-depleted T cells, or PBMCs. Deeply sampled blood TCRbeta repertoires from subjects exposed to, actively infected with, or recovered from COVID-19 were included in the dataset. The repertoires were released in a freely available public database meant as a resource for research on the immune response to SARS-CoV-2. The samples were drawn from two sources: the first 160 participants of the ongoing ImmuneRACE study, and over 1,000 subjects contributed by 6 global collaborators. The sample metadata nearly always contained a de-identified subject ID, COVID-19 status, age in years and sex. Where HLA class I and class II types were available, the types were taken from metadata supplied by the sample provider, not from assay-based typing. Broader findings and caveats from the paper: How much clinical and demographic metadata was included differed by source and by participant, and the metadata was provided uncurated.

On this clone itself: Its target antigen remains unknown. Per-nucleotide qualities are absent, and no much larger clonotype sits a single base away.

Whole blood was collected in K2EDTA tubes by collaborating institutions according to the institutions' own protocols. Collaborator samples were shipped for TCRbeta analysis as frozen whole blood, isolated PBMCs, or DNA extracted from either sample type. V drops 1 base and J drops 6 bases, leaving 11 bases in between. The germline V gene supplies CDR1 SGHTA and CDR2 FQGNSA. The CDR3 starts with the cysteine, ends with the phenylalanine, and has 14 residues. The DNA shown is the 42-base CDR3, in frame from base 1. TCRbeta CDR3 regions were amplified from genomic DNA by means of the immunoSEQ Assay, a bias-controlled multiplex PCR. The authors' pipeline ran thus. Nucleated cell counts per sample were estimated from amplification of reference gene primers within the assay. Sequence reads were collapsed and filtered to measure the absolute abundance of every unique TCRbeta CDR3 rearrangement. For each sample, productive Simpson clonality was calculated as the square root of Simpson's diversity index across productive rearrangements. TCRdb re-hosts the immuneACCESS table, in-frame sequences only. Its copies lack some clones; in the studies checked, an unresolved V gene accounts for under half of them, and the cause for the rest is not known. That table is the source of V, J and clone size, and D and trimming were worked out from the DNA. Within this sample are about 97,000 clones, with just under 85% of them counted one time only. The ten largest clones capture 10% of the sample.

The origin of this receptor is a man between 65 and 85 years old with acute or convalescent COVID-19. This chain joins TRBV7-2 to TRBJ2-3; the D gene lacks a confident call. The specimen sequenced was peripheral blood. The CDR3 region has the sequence CASSLVAILDTQYF. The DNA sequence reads TGTGCCAGCAGCTTAGTCGCTATCCTGGATACGCAGTATTTT.